The 5 T cell receptor beta chains reported below all come from one sample, sequenced in a study of beta chain features in type 1 diabetes. Reverse transcribing all isolated RNA meant expressed TCRB transcripts were sequenced. The repertoire was sequenced with immunoSEQ multiplex PCR; TCRdb's copy has only in-frame clones and lacks some. The table lists 450,000 to 600,000 clones, 30% of them singletons, with 0.05% to 0.07% in the top ten. Sequencing input: naive CD4+ T cells from blood. The receptors derive from a man aged 18 to 30 in good health.

This clone was seen more than once but under ten times. The CDR3 is CAISVKGDVTGELFF. In DNA form, the CDR3 reads TGTGCCATCAGTGTAAAAGGGGATGTCACCGGGGAGCTGTTTTTT. V is TRBV10-3 and J is TRBJ2-2; the D gene is possibly TRBD1 (5 bases). The V and J ends lost 4 bases and 4 bases respectively, with 13 bases between them. The CDR3 loop spans 15 amino acids. Germline CDR1 and CDR2: ENHRY and SYGVKD.

This clone was seen more than once but under ten times. The genes are TRBV7-2 and TRBJ2-7; TRBD2 aligns across 10 bases. The V and J ends lost 4 bases and 0 bases, in that order; junction bases with no gene match: 0. The CDR3 loop spans 14 amino acids. CDR1 SGHTA and CDR2 FQGNSA come from the germline V gene. CDR3 sequence: CASSSSGSSYEQYF. Written as DNA, the CDR3 is TGTGCCAGCAGCTCTAGCGGGAGCTCCTACGAGCAGTACTTC. Based on the CDR3 plus reference TRBV7-2 and TRBJ2-7, the full variable domain is GAGVSQSPSNKVTEKGKDVELRCDPISGHTALYWYRQSLGQGLEFLIYFQGNSAPDKSGLPSDRFSAERTGGSVSTLTIQRTQQEDSAVYLCASSSSGSSYEQYFGPGTRLTVT.

This chain connects TRBV19 to TRBJ2-7, with 7 bases matching TRBD1. Looked up from germline, CDR1 is LNHDA and CDR2 is SQIVND (reference sequence). The CDR3 is 15 amino acids. V shed 6 bases and J 0 bases; nucleotides not matched to a gene: 8. The CDR3 coding sequence is TGTGCCAGTAGATTATCACAGGGGAACTCCTACGAGCAGTACTTC. Its protein product is CASRLSQGNSYEQYF.

This clone was recorded a few times. J is TRBJ2-1 and V is TRBV11-2, with TRBD2 matching 8 bases. The trim removed 5 bases at V and 6 bases at J, leaving 9 bases unmatched. The CDR3 covers 15 residues. Germline V lookup: CDR1 SGHAT, CDR2 FQNNGV. Here the CDR3 DNA reads TGTGCCAGCAGCCCTCTTAGCGGGGCCCTCAATGAGCAGTTCTTC. As protein: CASSPLSGALNEQFF.

The chain combines TRBV7-9 with TRBJ2-5, with no clear D. Germline V CDR1 and CDR2: SEHNR, FQNEAQ (reference sequence). The CDR3 covers 13 residues. The V end was cut by 5 bases, the J end by 4 bases, with 11 bases between. CDR3 region: CASSPINSETQYF. The CDR3 coding sequence is TGTGCCAGCAGCCCCATCAACTCAGAGACCCAGTACTTC.